One sample yielded the 19 T cell receptor beta chains listed below, sequenced in a study of immune cell composition in non-small cell lung cancer. Measured with immunoSEQ multiplex PCR; TCRdb has only the in-frame clones, and not every one. The sample has under 3,500 clones, approximately 80% seen once. The normal lung sample lay at least 3 cm, and maximally far, from the tumour. What was sequenced was non-adjacent lung tissue. The receptors derive from a human donor with non-small cell lung cancer.

The chain is built from TRBV4-2 and TRBJ1-2; TRBD1 is a possible D gene (5 bases). Trimming cost V 4 bases and J 7 bases, with 10 bases left between them. This CDR3 contains 12 residues. Germline CDR1 is LGHNA and CDR2 is YNFKEQ. CDR3 residues: CASSPGKVGYTF. CDR3 sequence (DNA): TGTGCCAGCAGCCCAGGGAAGGTTGGCTACACCTTC.

This clone was recorded a few times. The gene calls are TRBV7-6 and TRBJ1-2, with 7 bases matching TRBD1. V lost 1 base to trimming and J lost 7 bases; unmatched junction nucleotides: 9. CDR1 is SGHVS, CDR2 FNYEAQ, per germline. This CDR3 region has 15 residues. This CDR3 reads CASSLGSVEGAGYTF. The DNA for the CDR3 is TGTGCCAGCAGCTTAGGGTCGGTCGAGGGGGCTGGCTACACCTTC.

The chain combines TRBV19 with TRBJ1-1; 7 bases map to TRBD1. This CDR3 contains 14 residues. Germline CDR1 reads LNHDA; CDR2 reads SQIVND (reference sequence). V dropped 7 bases and J dropped 6; count of bases not matched to a gene: 11. The chain's CDR3 is CASTDQGGWAEAFF. The CDR3 bases are TGTGCCAGTACCGATCAAGGGGGCTGGGCTGAAGCTTTCTTT.

The chain has TRBV7-2 and TRBJ2-3; 9 bases are a match to TRBD2. V was clipped by 0 bases and J by 3 bases; unmatched bases: 4. Germline V gene sequence: CDR1 SGHTA, CDR2 FQGNSA. CDR3 length: 16 amino acids. The CDR3 DNA reads TGTGCCAGCAGCTTAGCGGCGGGGGGGCGGACAGATACGCAGTATTTT. It specifies CASSLAAGGRTDTQYF.

The chain links TRBV11-3 to TRBJ2-3; 10 positions match TRBD2. Germline trimming cut 3 bases from V and 0 bases from J; bases unmatched to any gene: 6. Germline V lookup: CDR1 SGHNT, CDR2 YENEEA. The length of the CDR3 is 17 residues. This CDR3 is CASSLRTSGGSTDTQYF. The CDR3, as DNA: TGTGCCAGCAGCTTGCGGACTAGCGGAGGGAGCACAGATACGCAGTATTTT.

V usage is TRBV5-4 and J usage is TRBJ2-1, with TRBD2 identical over 10 bases. Germline CDR1 is SGHNT and CDR2 is YYREEE (reference sequence). CDR3 length equals 16 residues. With 4 bases clipped from V and 7 bases from J, the junction kept 11 bases outside the gene matches. The CDR3 spells CASSTEAGGGRNEQFF. The CDR3 region has the DNA TGTGCCAGCAGCACCGAAGCGGGAGGGGGTCGGAATGAGCAGTTCTTC. The full variable domain, with the rest looked up from reference TRBV5-4 and TRBJ2-1, is ETGVTQSPTHLIKTRGQQVTLRCSSQSGHNTVSWYQQALGQGPQFIFQYYREEENGRGNFPPRFSGLQFPNYSSELNVNALELDDSALYLCASSTEAGGGRNEQFFGPGTRLTVL.

Only a few counts were recorded for this clone. The J gene is TRBJ1-1, the V gene TRBV25-1; D not resolved. The V gene's germline CDR1 is MGHDK and CDR2 SYGVNS. Trimming took 5 bases from V and 1 from J, leaving 14 bases between them. This CDR3 region has 15 residues. The CDR3 sequence: CASSTMGGPNTEAFF. CDR3 coding DNA: TGTGCCAGCAGTACCATGGGAGGTCCGAACACTGAAGCTTTCTTT. Complete variable domain (other parts from reference TRBV25-1 and TRBJ1-1): EADIYQTPRYLVIGTGKKITLECSQTMGHDKMYWYQQDPGMELHLIHYSYGVNSTEKGDLSSESTVSRIRTEHFPLTLESARPSHTSQYLCASSTMGGPNTEAFFGQGTRLTVV.

The chain couples TRBV19 to TRBJ2-5; D remains unclear. The closer fit of TRBJ2-7 to the DNA end suggests the J call may be wrong. CDR1 is LNHDA and CDR2 is SQIVND in the germline V gene (reference sequence). The CDR3 is made up of 12 amino acids. Here the CDR3 reads CASGSLGHEQYF. The CDR3 region has the DNA TGTGCCAGTGGGTCGTTGGGCCACGAGCAGTACTTC.

CDR3 sequence: CASSPKDSSYEQYF. The CDR3 DNA reads as TGCGCCAGCAGTCCGAAGGACAGCTCCTACGAGCAGTACTTC. This rearrangement joins TRBV23-1 to TRBJ2-7; D may be TRBD1 (6 bases). TRBV23-1 is annotated as an ORF whose role is uncertain. The CDR3 spans 14 residues. V lost 4 bases to trimming and J lost 0 bases, with 10 bases between them.

A note on this clone: The same CDR3 arises from other DNA sequences in this sample as well. V is TRBV9 and J is TRBJ2-5; the match to TRBD2 covers 9 bases. Germline CDR1 SGDLS, CDR2 YYNGEE. The CDR3 is 16 amino acids. V lost 0 bases, J lost 2 bases, and 5 bases stayed unmatched. CDR3 residues: CASSVGAGGTQETQYF. The CDR3 region has the DNA TGTGCCAGCAGCGTAGGAGCGGGGGGCACACAAGAGACCCAGTACTTC.

The chain couples TRBV21-1 to TRBJ2-7; the table names TRBD2, a call not compared with the DNA. TRBV21-1 is deemed a pseudogene. This CDR3 spans 14 amino acids. Written as DNA, the CDR3 is TGTGCCAGCAGAAAAGGGTTTAGTAAGCTCGAGCAGTACTTC. Protein: CASRKGFSKLEQYF.

The rearrangement uses TRBV28 and TRBJ2-3; the match to TRBD2 covers 9 bases. Germline CDR1 and CDR2: MDHEN and SYDVKM. V dropped 5 bases and J dropped 4; count of bases not matched to a gene: 4. CDR3 size: 14 residues. This chain's CDR3 is CASSVSGSPDTQYF. CDR3 nucleotides: TGTGCCAGCAGTGTTAGCGGGAGCCCAGATACGCAGTATTTT.

This rearrangement joins TRBV27 to TRBJ2-7, with a weak D call TRBD1 (5 bases). Looked up from germline, CDR1 is MNHEY and CDR2 is SMNVEV (reference sequence). Deletions cut 5 bases from V and 3 bases from J, with 17 bases between. There are 15 residues in the CDR3. In DNA form, the CDR3 reads TGTGCCAGCAGTACCTCCGCGGACATGGTCTACGAGCAGTACTTC. It is translated as CASSTSADMVYEQYF.

A single count supports this clone. This chain uses TRBV18 with TRBJ1-4; D may be TRBD1 (5 bases). CDR1 and CDR2 (germline): KGHSH, LQKENI. V was clipped by 4 bases and J by 5 bases, with 11 bases between them. This CDR3 has 14 amino acids. The CDR3 protein is CASSQGVSNEKLFF. CDR3 sequence (DNA): TGTGCCAGCTCACAAGGGGTTTCAAATGAAAAACTGTTTTTT.

The gene calls are TRBV4-1 and TRBJ2-7; 7 nucleotides agree with TRBD2. Per germline, CDR1 MGHRA and CDR2 YSYEKL. V dropped 2 bases and J dropped 2; count of bases not matched to a gene: 9. CDR3 length: 16 amino acids. The CDR3 loop reads CASSQLPSGPPYEQYF. The CDR3 region has the DNA TGCGCCAGCAGCCAACTCCCTAGCGGCCCTCCCTACGAGCAGTACTTC.

The chain has TRBV5-1 and TRBJ2-1; TRBD1 might be the D (5 bases). The ends were cut back, 0 bases at V and 0 bases at J, with 7 bases in the middle. CDR3 size: 15 residues. CDR1 and CDR2 (germline): SGHRS, YFSETQ. The CDR3 coding sequence is TGCGCCAGCAGCTTGGCCACAGGCTCCTACAATGAGCAGTTCTTC. This encodes CASSLATGSYNEQFF.

This clone occurred once. This chain connects TRBV19 to TRBJ2-7; no clear D gene. Germline lookup yields CDR1 LNHDA and CDR2 SQIVND (reference sequence). V dropped 8 bases and J dropped 5 bases, with 13 bases sitting between them. The CDR3 consists of 12 residues. The CDR3 bases are TGTGCCAGTGGGTCGTTGGGCCACGAGCAGTACTTC. This gives the protein CASGSLGHEQYF.

The V and J genes are TRBV5-1 and TRBJ1-2, with 7 bases fitting TRBD1. V gave up 4 bases and J gave up 2 bases; unmatched junction bases: 5. This CDR3 region has 14 residues. Germline assignment: CDR1 SGHRS and CDR2 YFSETQ. The CDR3 loop is CASSTRQGNYGYTF. CDR3 nucleotide sequence: TGCGCCAGCAGCACCCGACAGGGAAACTATGGCTACACCTTC.

This clone was seen just once. This chain connects TRBV19 to TRBJ1-1; D is perhaps TRBD1 (6 bases). Germline assignment: CDR1 LNHDA and CDR2 SQIVND (reference sequence). The CDR3 has 14 residues. Trimming stripped 5 bases from V and 4 bases from J, with 14 bases between. The CDR3 nucleotides are TGTGCCAGTAGTGTACAGGGAAAGGGCACTGAAGCTTTCTTT. Translated, it gives CASSVQGKGTEAFF.